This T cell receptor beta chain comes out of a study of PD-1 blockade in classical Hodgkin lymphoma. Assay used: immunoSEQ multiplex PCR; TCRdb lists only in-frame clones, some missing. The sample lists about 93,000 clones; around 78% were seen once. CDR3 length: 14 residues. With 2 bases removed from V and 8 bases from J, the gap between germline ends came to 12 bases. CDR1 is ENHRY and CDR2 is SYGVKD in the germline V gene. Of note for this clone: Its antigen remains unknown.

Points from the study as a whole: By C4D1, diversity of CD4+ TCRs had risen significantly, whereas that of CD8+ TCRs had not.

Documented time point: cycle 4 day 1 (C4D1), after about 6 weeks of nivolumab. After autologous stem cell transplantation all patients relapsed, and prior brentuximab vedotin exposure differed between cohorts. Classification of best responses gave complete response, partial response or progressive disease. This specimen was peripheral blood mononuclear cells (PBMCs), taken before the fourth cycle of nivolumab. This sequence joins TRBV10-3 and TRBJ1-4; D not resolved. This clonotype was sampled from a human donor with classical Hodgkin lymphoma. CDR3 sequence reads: CAISERGDGEKLFF. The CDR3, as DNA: TGTGCCATCAGTGAGCGGGGAGACGGGGAAAAACTGTTTTTT.